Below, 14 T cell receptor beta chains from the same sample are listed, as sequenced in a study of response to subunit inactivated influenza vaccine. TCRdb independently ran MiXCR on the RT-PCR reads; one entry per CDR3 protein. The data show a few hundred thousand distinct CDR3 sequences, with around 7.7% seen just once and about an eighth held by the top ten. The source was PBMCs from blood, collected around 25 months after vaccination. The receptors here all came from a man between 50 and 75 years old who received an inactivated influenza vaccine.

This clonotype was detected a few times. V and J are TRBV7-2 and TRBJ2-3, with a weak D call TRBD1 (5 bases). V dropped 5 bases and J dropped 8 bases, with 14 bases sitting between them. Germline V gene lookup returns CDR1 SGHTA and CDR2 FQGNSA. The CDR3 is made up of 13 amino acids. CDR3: CASSRDSIGTQYF. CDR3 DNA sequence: TGTGCCAGCAGCCGAGACAGCATTGGTACGCAGTATTTT.

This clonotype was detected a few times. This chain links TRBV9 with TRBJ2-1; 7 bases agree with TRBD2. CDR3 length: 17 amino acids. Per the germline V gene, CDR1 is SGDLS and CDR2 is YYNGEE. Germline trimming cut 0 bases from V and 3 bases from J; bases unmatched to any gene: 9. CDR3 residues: CASSVALRGSGYNEQFF. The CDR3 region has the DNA TGTGCCAGCAGCGTAGCTTTGCGGGGGAGTGGCTACAATGAGCAGTTCTTC.

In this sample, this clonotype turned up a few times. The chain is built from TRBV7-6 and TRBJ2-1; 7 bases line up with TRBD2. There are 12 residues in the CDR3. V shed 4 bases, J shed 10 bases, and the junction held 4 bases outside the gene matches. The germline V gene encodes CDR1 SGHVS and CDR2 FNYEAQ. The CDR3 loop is CASSSGTNEQFF. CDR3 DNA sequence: TGTGCCAGCAGCTCCGGGACTAACGAGCAGTTCTTC.

The CDR3 is CASSPLNSREGLGEQFF. In DNA, the CDR3 is TGTGCCAGCTCACCACTCAATTCCCGAGAGGGACTTGGTGAGCAGTTCTTC. V usage is TRBV18 and J usage is TRBJ2-1; a possible D gene is TRBD2 (6 bases). V dropped 1 base and J dropped 9 bases, with 22 bases sitting between them. The germline V gene encodes CDR1 KGHSH and CDR2 LQKENI. CDR3 size: 17 residues. Full variable domain (remainder filled in from reference TRBV18 and TRBJ2-1): NAGVMQNPRHLVRRRGQEARLRCSPMKGHSHVYWYRQLPEEGLKFMVYLQKENIIDESGMPKERFSAEFPKEGPSILRIQQVVRGDSAAYFCASSPLNSREGLGEQFFGPGTRLTVL.

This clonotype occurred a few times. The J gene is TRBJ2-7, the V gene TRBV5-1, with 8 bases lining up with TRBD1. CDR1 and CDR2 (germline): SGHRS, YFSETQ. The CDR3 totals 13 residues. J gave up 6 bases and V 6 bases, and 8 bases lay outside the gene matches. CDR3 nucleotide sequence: TGCGCCAGCACGAGACAGGGGTCTTTCGAGCAGTACTTC. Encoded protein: CASTRQGSFEQYF.

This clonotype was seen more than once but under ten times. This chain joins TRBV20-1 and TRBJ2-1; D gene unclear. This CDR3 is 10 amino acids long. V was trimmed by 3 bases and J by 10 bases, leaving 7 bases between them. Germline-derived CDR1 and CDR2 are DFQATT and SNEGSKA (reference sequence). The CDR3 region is CSASSGEQFF. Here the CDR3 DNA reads TGCAGTGCTAGTTCCGGGGAGCAGTTCTTC.

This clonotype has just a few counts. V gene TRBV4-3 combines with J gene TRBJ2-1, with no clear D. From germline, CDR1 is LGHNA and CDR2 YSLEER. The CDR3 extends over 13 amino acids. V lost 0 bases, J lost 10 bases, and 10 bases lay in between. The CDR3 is CASSQDKDGEQFF. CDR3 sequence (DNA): TGCGCCAGCAGCCAAGATAAGGACGGGGAGCAGTTCTTC.

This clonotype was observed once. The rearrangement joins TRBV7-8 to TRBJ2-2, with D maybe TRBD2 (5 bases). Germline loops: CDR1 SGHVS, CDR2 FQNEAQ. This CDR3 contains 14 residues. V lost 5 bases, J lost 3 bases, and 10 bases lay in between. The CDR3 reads CASSPGGYTGELFF. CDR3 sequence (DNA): TGTGCCAGCAGCCCAGGAGGCTACACCGGGGAGCTGTTTTTT.

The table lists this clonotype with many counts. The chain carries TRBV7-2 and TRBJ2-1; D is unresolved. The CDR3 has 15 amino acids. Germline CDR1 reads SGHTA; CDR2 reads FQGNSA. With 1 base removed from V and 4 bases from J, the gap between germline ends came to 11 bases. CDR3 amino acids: CASSLEHSRYNEQFF. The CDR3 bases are TGTGCCAGCAGCTTAGAACACTCGCGGTACAATGAGCAGTTCTTC. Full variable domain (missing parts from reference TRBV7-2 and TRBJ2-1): GAGVSQSPSNKVTEKGKDVELRCDPISGHTALYWYRQSLGQGLEFLIYFQGNSAPDKSGLPSDRFSAERTGGSVSTLTIQRTQQEDSAVYLCASSLEHSRYNEQFFGPGTRLTVL.

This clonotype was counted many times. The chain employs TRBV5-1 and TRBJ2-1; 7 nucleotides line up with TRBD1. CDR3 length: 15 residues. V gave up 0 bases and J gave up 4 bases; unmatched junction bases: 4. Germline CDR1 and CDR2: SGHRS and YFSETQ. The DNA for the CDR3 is TGCGCCAGCAGCTTGGGAGGACAGGTATACAATGAGCAGTTCTTC. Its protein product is CASSLGGQVYNEQFF.

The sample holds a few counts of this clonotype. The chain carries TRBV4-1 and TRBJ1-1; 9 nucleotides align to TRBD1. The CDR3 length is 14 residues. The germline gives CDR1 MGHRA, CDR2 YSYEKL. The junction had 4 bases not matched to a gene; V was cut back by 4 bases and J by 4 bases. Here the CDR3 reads CASSRQTGGTEAFF. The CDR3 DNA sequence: TGCGCCAGCAGCCGTCAGACAGGGGGCACTGAAGCTTTCTTT.

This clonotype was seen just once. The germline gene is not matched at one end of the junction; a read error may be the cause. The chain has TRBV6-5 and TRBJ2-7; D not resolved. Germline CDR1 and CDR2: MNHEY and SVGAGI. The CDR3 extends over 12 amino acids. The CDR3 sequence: CSSSYGPFEQYF. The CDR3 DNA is TGTTCCAGCAGTTACGGGCCCTTCGAGCAGTACTTC.

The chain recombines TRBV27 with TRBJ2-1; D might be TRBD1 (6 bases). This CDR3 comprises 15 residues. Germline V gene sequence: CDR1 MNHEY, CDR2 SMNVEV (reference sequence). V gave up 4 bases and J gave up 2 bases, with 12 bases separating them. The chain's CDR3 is CASSSAGDTYNEQFF. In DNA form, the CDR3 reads TGTGCCAGCAGTTCGGCAGGGGATACCTACAATGAGCAGTTCTTC.

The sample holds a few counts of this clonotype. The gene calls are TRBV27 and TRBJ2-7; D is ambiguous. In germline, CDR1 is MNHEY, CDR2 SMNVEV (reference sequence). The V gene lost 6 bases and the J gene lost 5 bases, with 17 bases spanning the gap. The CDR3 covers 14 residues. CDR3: CASRKHGLYDEQYF. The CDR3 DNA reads TGTGCCAGCAGAAAACATGGTTTATATGACGAGCAGTACTTC.